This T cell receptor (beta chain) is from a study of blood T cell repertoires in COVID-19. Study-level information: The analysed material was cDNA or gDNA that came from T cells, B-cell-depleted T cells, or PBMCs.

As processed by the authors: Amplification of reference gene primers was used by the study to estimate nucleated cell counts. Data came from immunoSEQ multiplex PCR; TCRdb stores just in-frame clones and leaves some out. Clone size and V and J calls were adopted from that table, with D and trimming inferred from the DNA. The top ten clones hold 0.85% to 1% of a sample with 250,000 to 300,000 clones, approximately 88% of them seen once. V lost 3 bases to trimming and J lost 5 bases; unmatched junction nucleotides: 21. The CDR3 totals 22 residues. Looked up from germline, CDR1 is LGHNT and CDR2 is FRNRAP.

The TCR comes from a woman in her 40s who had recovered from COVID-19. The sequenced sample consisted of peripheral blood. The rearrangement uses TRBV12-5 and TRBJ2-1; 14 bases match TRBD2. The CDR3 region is CASGFAGKKTSGRAREDNEQFF. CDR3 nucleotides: TGTGCTAGTGGTTTCGCTGGAAAAAAGACTAGCGGGAGGGCCAGGGAGGACAATGAGCAGTTCTTC.